Below, 23 T cell receptor beta chains from the same sample are listed, as sequenced in a study of monozygotic twins with inflammatory bowel disease. TCRdb re-called the 5' RACE reads, yielding one record per CDR3 amino acid sequence without DNA. Recorded here are 95,000 to 110,000 distinct CDR3 sequences; the top ten clones represent approximately 2%. The specimen was blood. These receptor sequences come from a human donor with ulcerative colitis or Crohn's disease, or a healthy co-twin of an affected twin (not recorded which).

The chain recombines TRBV27 with TRBJ2-7; TCRdb proposes TRBD1, but this gene call is untestable without DNA. Germline V gene sequence: CDR1 MNHEY, CDR2 SMNVEV (reference sequence). The CDR3 runs to 15 residues. This CDR3 reads CASSLGGTGTREQYF.

J is TRBJ1-2 and V is TRBV11-1. Germline V lookup: CDR1 SGHAT, CDR2 FQDESV (reference sequence). The CDR3 is 19 residues long. CDR3 region: CASSSHWKRQGMPVGGYTF.

V is TRBV5-6 and J is TRBJ2-5; TCRdb lists TRBD1, though no DNA is available to test this call. The CDR3 covers 15 residues. The germline CDR1 and CDR2 sequences are SGHDT and YYEEEE. This CDR3 is CASSLQGGRRETQYF.

The chain is built from TRBV5-1 and TRBJ2-1; TCRdb calls TRBD2, which cannot be checked without DNA. The CDR3 has 15 residues. Germline lookup yields CDR1 SGHRS and CDR2 YFSETQ. The CDR3 sequence is CASSQLKRVYNEQFF.

The rearrangement uses TRBV7-7 and TRBJ2-2; TCRdb names TRBD1, which stays unverified in the absence of DNA. This CDR3 has 17 amino acids. The V gene's germline CDR1 is SSHAT and CDR2 FNYEAQ (reference sequence). CDR3 protein: CASSPNRQGASTGELFF.

This chain uses TRBV29-1 with TRBJ2-7; TCRdb designates TRBD1, a call that cannot be tested without DNA. Germline V gives CDR1 SQVTM, CDR2 ANQGSEA. This CDR3 spans 15 amino acids. This CDR3 is CSVEDRGTGVREQYF.

The gene calls are TRBV28 and TRBJ2-3; no DNA is available, so the TRBD2 call from TCRdb remains unchecked. Germline V gene data show CDR1 as MDHEN and CDR2 as SYDVKM. This CDR3 spans 14 amino acids. The CDR3 loop is CASSGPRLVDTQYF.

The rearrangement uses TRBV14 and TRBJ1-4; the D gene TCRdb calls, TRBD1, cannot be checked with no DNA. This CDR3 comprises 15 residues. Per the germline V gene, CDR1 is SGHDN and CDR2 is FVKESK. This CDR3 reads CASSPGDGNNEKLFF.

The chain carries TRBV7-7 and TRBJ2-3; no DNA is available, so the TRBD2 call from TCRdb remains unchecked. Germline CDR1 and CDR2: SSHAT and FNYEAQ (reference sequence). The CDR3 runs 14 residues. CDR3 sequence reads: CASSLRTQPDTQYF. The entire variable domain, with the rest obtained from reference TRBV7-7 and TRBJ2-3, is as follows: GAGVSQSPRYKVTKRGQDVTLRCDPISSHATLYWYQQALGQGPEFLTYFNYEAQPDKSGLPSDRFSAERPEGSISTLTIQRTEQRDSAMYRCASSLRTQPDTQYFGPGTRLTVL.

CDR3 loop: CASSLASGTYEQYF. The V call is TRBV12-3 or TRBV12-4, the J call TRBJ2-7; TCRdb gives TRBD1 as the D gene, but with no DNA this cannot be confirmed. The CDR3 contains 14 residues.

V gene TRBV6-1 combines with J gene TRBJ2-7; checking the TCRdb D call of TRBD1 is not possible without DNA. Germline V gene lookup returns CDR1 MNHNS and CDR2 SASEGT. The CDR3 is made up of 13 amino acids. CDR3 region: CASILDRVNEQYF.

This chain uses TRBV20-1 with TRBJ2-7. The CDR3 has 11 residues. CDR1 is DFQATT and CDR2 is SNEGSKA in the germline V gene (reference sequence). This CDR3 is CSARDLTVQYF.

V and J are TRBV30 and TRBJ2-1; TCRdb's assignment of TRBD2 cannot be checked, as there is no DNA. Germline CDR1 is GTSNPN and CDR2 is SVGIG (reference sequence). The CDR3 covers 14 residues. The CDR3 sequence: CALTGLAGGGEQFF. The variable domain in full, completed from reference TRBV30 and TRBJ2-1, reads SQTIHQWPATLVQPVGSPLSLECTVEGTSNPNLYWYRQAAGRGLQLLFYSVGIGQISSEVPQNLSASRPQDRQFILSSKKLLLSDSGFYLCALTGLAGGGEQFFGPGTRLTVL.

The V and J genes are TRBV12-3 or TRBV12-4 and TRBJ1-5; with no DNA, the TCRdb D assignment of TRBD1 cannot be verified. This CDR3 region has 17 residues. Here the CDR3 reads CASSLYGRGTGAGPQHF.

The CDR3 here is CASQSPTGRPQHF. The rearrangement joins TRBV28 to TRBJ1-5. This CDR3 is 13 amino acids long. Germline V CDR1 and CDR2: MDHEN, SYDVKM.

This sequence joins TRBV7-9 and TRBJ1-2; checking the TCRdb D call of TRBD1 is not possible without DNA. The CDR3 covers 13 residues. Germline loops: CDR1 SEHNR, CDR2 FQNEAQ (reference sequence). The CDR3 spells CASSFQQGSGYTF. Variable domain in full (rest from reference TRBV7-9 and TRBJ1-2): DTGVSQNPRHKITKRGQNVTFRCDPISEHNRLYWYRQTLGQGPEFLTYFQNEAQLEKSRLLSDRFSAERPKGSFSTLEIQRTEQGDSAMYLCASSFQQGSGYTFGSGTRLTVV.

Here the CDR3 reads CASSLQDGTPLHF. The V gene is TRBV5-4, the J gene TRBJ1-6; the TCRdb D gene call, TRBD1, has no DNA to confirm it. Germline CDR1 SGHNT, CDR2 YYREEE (reference sequence). This CDR3 is 13 amino acids long.

V gene TRBV7-2 combines with J gene TRBJ2-7. This CDR3 is 12 amino acids long. Germline CDR1 and CDR2: SGHTA and FQGNSA. The CDR3 reads CASSIDIGEQYF.

This chain connects TRBV19 to TRBJ1-5; TCRdb reports TRBD1, a call that lacks DNA to check it against. Germline assignment: CDR1 LNHDA and CDR2 SQIVND (reference sequence). The CDR3 sequence is 13 residues long. CDR3: CGSTPGRHQPQHF.

The chain uses TRBV20-1 and TRBJ2-3; there is no DNA to check the TCRdb D call of TRBD2. CDR1 and CDR2 (germline): DFQATT, SNEGSKA (reference sequence). The CDR3 contains 17 residues. CDR3 region: CSARVSVAGGWADTQYF.

The V call is TRBV5-1, the J call TRBJ1-6; TCRdb designates TRBD1, a call that cannot be tested without DNA. Germline V gene lookup returns CDR1 SGHRS and CDR2 YFSETQ. The CDR3 loop spans 15 amino acids. CDR3 in amino acids: CASSGGQAFDSPLHF. Supplemented by reference TRBV5-1 and TRBJ1-6, the full variable domain reads KAGVTQTPRYLIKTRGQQVTLSCSPISGHRSVSWYQQTPGQGLQFLFEYFSETQRNKGNFPGRFSGRQFSNSRSEMNVSTLELGDSALYLCASSGGQAFDSPLHFGNGTRLTVT.

This chain links TRBV12-3 or TRBV12-4 with TRBJ2-1; the D call of TRBD1 rests on TCRdb alone, since no DNA is present to check it. This CDR3 region has 19 residues. The CDR3 is CASSFRTKLGTGLPTEQFF.

This chain uses TRBV15 with TRBJ1-5; absent DNA, TCRdb's TRBD1 call cannot be checked. Per germline, CDR1 LNHNV and CDR2 YYDKDF (reference sequence). This CDR3 has 16 amino acids. The CDR3 is CATSGGHTEGNQPQHF.